Below are 25 T cell receptor beta chains sequenced from a single sample in a study of blood T cell repertoires in COVID-19. Sequenced by immunoSEQ multiplex PCR; TCRdb stores in-frame clones only, minus some. The sample lists about 11,000 clones, approximately 88% occurring once. Sequenced input: peripheral blood. The receptors here all came from a human donor in a cohort sampled during active COVID-19.

The chain links TRBV28 to TRBJ2-7; TRBD2 aligns across 10 bases. The CDR3 has 14 amino acids. The V and J ends lost 5 bases and 3 bases, in that order; junction bases with no gene match: 4. Germline CDR1 reads MDHEN; CDR2 reads SYDVKM. For the CDR3, the DNA is TGTGCCAGCAGTCCAACTAGCGGGGTCTACGAGCAGTACTTC. Residues: CASSPTSGVYEQYF.

A note on this clone: At the DNA level, this CDR3 is encoded by other sequences in the same sample as well. The V gene is TRBV5-1, the J gene TRBJ1-2, with 10 bases aligning to TRBD1. V lost 0 bases and J lost 5; bases outside the gene matches: 4. CDR1 is SGHRS and CDR2 is YFSETQ in the germline V gene. The CDR3 has 15 amino acids. The chain's CDR3 is CASSLERGQGYGYTF. In nucleotides, the CDR3 is TGCGCCAGCAGCTTGGAAAGGGGACAGGGGTATGGCTACACCTTC.

V gene TRBV6-5 combines with J gene TRBJ2-7; 9 nucleotides match TRBD2. This CDR3 has 14 amino acids. The germline CDR1 and CDR2 sequences are MNHEY and SVGAGI. The V and J ends lost 0 bases and 7 bases, in that order; junction bases with no gene match: 4. In DNA, the CDR3 is TGTGCCAGCAGTTACTCCCTAGCGGGAAGGGAGCAGTACTTC. This encodes CASSYSLAGREQYF.

The rearrangement uses TRBV5-1 and TRBJ1-2; the D is unclear. CDR3 length: 18 amino acids. Germline V gene lookup returns CDR1 SGHRS and CDR2 YFSETQ. V lost 2 bases and J lost 4, with 24 bases in between. CDR3 DNA sequence: TGCGCCAGCAGCTTTGGGTATCGGGGTGGCGGCAGTATCTATGGCTACACCTTC. As protein: CASSFGYRGGGSIYGYTF.

The chain has TRBV12-3 or TRBV12-4 and TRBJ2-2, with D possibly matching TRBD1 (5 bases). The CDR3 sequence is 12 residues long. V lost 6 bases, J lost 8 bases, and 10 bases lay in between. The chain's CDR3 is CASSQGSGELFF. The DNA of the CDR3 is TGTGCCAGCAGCCAGGGATCTGGGGAGCTGTTTTTT.

CDR3 sequence reads: CASSLDYPLGAAGENEQYF. The CDR3 DNA follows: TGTGCCAGCAGCTTAGACTACCCGCTCGGGGCAGCGGGAGAAAACGAGCAGTACTTC. This chain links TRBV7-9 with TRBJ2-7, with 8 nucleotides matching TRBD2. Losses at the gene ends were 1 base for V and 5 bases for J; bases not matched to a gene: 19. CDR3 length: 19 residues. Looked up from germline, CDR1 is SEHNR and CDR2 is FQNEAQ (reference sequence).

The CDR3 DNA reads as TGCGCCAGCAGCTTGGTGGGAGATCCTAGCACAGATACGCAGTATTTT. Amino acid sequence: CASSLVGDPSTDTQYF. The J gene is TRBJ2-3, the V gene TRBV5-1; tentative D call: TRBD2 (5 bases). CDR3 length: 16 residues. The V end lost 0 bases, the J end lost 0 bases, and 11 bases lay between the germline ends. Germline CDR1 SGHRS, CDR2 YFSETQ.

J is TRBJ1-1 and V is TRBV3-1 (or the pseudogene TRBV3-2), with D perhaps TRBD1 (5 bases). The V gene lost 3 bases and the J gene lost 3 bases, with 8 bases spanning the gap. This CDR3 has 13 residues. Per the germline V gene, CDR1 is LGHDT and CDR2 is YNNKEL (reference sequence). For the CDR3, the DNA is TGTGCCAGCAGCCAGGCCAGGGACACTGAAGCTTTCTTT. Encoded protein: CASSQARDTEAFF.

The J gene is TRBJ2-7, the V gene TRBV3-1 (or the pseudogene TRBV3-2); no clear D gene. Trimming stripped 1 base from V and 5 bases from J, with 6 bases between. The CDR3 runs 12 residues. The germline V gene has CDR1 LGHDT and CDR2 YNNKEL (reference sequence). The CDR3 DNA is TGTGCCAGCAGCCAAGTCCCTCACGAGCAGTACTTC. Translated: CASSQVPHEQYF.

The chain uses TRBV5-1 and TRBJ2-2; 10 bases align to TRBD1. V lost 3 bases, J lost 6 bases, and 8 bases stayed unmatched. In germline, CDR1 is SGHRS, CDR2 YFSETQ. The CDR3 is 16 residues long. This CDR3 reads CASSSRDRGLPGELFF. The CDR3 DNA sequence: TGCGCCAGCAGCTCCCGGGACAGGGGTCTGCCCGGGGAGCTGTTTTTT.

The genes are TRBV5-5 and TRBJ2-2; 7 nucleotides align to TRBD1. CDR1 and CDR2 (germline): SGHKS, YYEKEE (reference sequence). The CDR3 contains 16 residues. Unmatched junction bases numbered 7, after V lost 0 bases and J lost 5 bases. DNA for the CDR3: TGTGCCAGCAGCTTGGAGGCAGGGGGTAGGACCGGGGAGCTGTTTTTT. Its translation: CASSLEAGGRTGELFF.

This chain links TRBV6-2 or TRBV6-3 with TRBJ1-5; the D gene is possibly TRBD1 (5 bases). Germline CDR1 is MNHEY and CDR2 is SVGEGT. The V end lost 6 bases, the J end lost 6 bases, and 9 bases lay between the germline ends. The CDR3 is 12 residues long. The chain's CDR3 is CASSQQVQPQHF. The DNA for the CDR3 is TGTGCCAGCAGCCAACAGGTTCAGCCCCAGCATTTT.

This chain links TRBV4-2 with TRBJ2-1; D is ambiguous. This CDR3 has 13 residues. Per germline, CDR1 LGHNA and CDR2 YNFKEQ. Trimming removed 0 bases from V and 7 bases from J, with 7 bases in between. CDR3 DNA: TGTGCCAGCAGCCAAGATCTGCGGAATGAGCAGTTCTTC. Protein product: CASSQDLRNEQFF.

V and J are TRBV7-9 and TRBJ2-2; 14 nucleotides align to TRBD2. Per germline, CDR1 SEHNR and CDR2 FQNEAQ (reference sequence). The junction had 8 bases not matched to a gene; V was cut back by 5 bases and J by 3 bases. This CDR3 comprises 18 residues. The CDR3 here is CASSRRLAGGPDTGELFF. DNA of the CDR3: TGTGCCAGCAGCCGAAGACTAGCGGGAGGGCCGGACACCGGGGAGCTGTTTTTT.

The V gene is TRBV10-3, the J gene TRBJ2-2; D is perhaps TRBD2 (5 bases). V was trimmed by 11 bases and J by 4 bases, leaving 14 bases between them. The CDR3 covers 13 residues. The germline CDR1 and CDR2 sequences are ENHRY and SYGVKD. This chain's CDR3 is CASAEGGTGELFF. The DNA for the CDR3 is TGTGCCTCAGCCGAGGGTGGCACCGGGGAGCTGTTTTTT.

This chain joins TRBV7-2 and TRBJ2-7; 8 bases are shared with TRBD2. The CDR3 has 15 residues. Trimming took 4 bases from V and 6 from J; bases not matched to a gene: 11. Germline CDR1 SGHTA, CDR2 FQGNSA. CDR3 coding DNA: TGTGCCAGCAGCTATGAAGCGGGAGTAGTGAGCGAGCAGTACTTC. Encoded protein: CASSYEAGVVSEQYF.

The CDR3 nucleotides read TGTGCCAGCAGACGGGACTCTCACAATGAGCAGTTCTTC. Amino acid sequence: CASRRDSHNEQFF. V gene TRBV5-4 combines with J gene TRBJ2-1; a weak D match, TRBD2 (6 bases). CDR3 size: 13 residues. The germline V and J ends were trimmed by 5 bases and 5 bases, with 11 bases remaining between them. Germline values: CDR1 SGHNT, CDR2 YYREEE (reference sequence).

The V call is TRBV19, the J call TRBJ2-7; perhaps TRBD1 as D (6 bases). Trimming stripped 4 bases from V and 4 bases from J, with 11 bases between. There are 13 residues in the CDR3. Per germline, CDR1 LNHDA and CDR2 SQIVND (reference sequence). The chain's CDR3 is CASSKGQIYEQYF. CDR3 bases: TGTGCCAGTAGTAAAGGACAGATATACGAGCAGTACTTC.

In its sample, this clone was seen once. The chain carries TRBV5-1 and TRBJ2-3, with 13 bases that match TRBD2. The CDR3 totals 16 residues. The J segment lost 3 bases and the V segment lost 4 bases, leaving 5 bases of the junction unmatched. Germline assignment: CDR1 SGHRS and CDR2 YFSETQ. The CDR3 is CASSPTSGRGTDTQYF. In DNA, the CDR3 is TGCGCCAGCAGCCCCACTAGCGGGAGGGGTACAGATACGCAGTATTTT.

The chain has TRBV19 and TRBJ2-5; 10 bases agree with TRBD1. The germline CDR1 and CDR2 sequences are LNHDA and SQIVND (reference sequence). Losses at the gene ends were 5 bases for V and 2 bases for J; bases not matched to a gene: 17. This CDR3 comprises 19 residues. The CDR3 DNA follows: TGTGCCAGTAGTCTCCGGACAGGGGGTCTGCCATCCTCGCAAGAGACCCAGTACTTC. As protein: CASSLRTGGLPSSQETQYF.

J is TRBJ1-2 and V is TRBV21-1. TRBV21-1 is a pseudogene locus. This CDR3 contains 15 residues. The CDR3 nucleotides are TGTGCCAGCAGCAAAGAGGAGAGAGGCGGCTCTGGCTACACCTTC. Amino acids: CASSKEERGGSGYTF.

The chain links TRBV28 to TRBJ2-1, with 10 bases that match TRBD2. V shed 3 bases and J 6 bases; nucleotides not matched to a gene: 8. The germline gives CDR1 MDHEN, CDR2 SYDVKM. This CDR3 spans 16 amino acids. The CDR3 loop is CASSLPTSGSANEQFF. In nucleotides, the CDR3 is TGTGCCAGCAGTTTGCCGACTAGCGGGTCCGCCAATGAGCAGTTCTTC.

The chain employs TRBV2 and TRBJ2-7; 15 nucleotides match TRBD2. After removal of 4 bases from V and 0 bases from J, the junction contained 10 bases not matched to a gene. Looked up from germline, CDR1 is SNHLY and CDR2 is FYNNEI. There are 19 residues in the CDR3. The CDR3 DNA sequence: TGTGCCAGCAGTGGGCCGGGACTAGCGGGAGGCCGAAGCTCCTACGAGCAGTACTTC. Translation gives CASSGPGLAGGRSSYEQYF.

The genes are TRBV5-3 and TRBJ2-1; TRBD2 matches 10 bases. TRBV5-3 is labeled an ORF, and its function is uncertain. V was pared by 8 bases and J by 7 bases, with 18 bases of the junction left unmatched. The CDR3 sequence is 17 residues long. The CDR3 DNA follows: TGTGCCAGCCCCCGGACTAGCGGTATTATTTGTCGGAATGAGCAGTTCTTC. This gives the protein CASPRTSGIICRNEQFF.

The genes are TRBV19 and TRBJ1-5; D is unresolved. The germline CDR1 and CDR2 sequences are LNHDA and SQIVND (reference sequence). With 6 bases removed from V and 6 bases from J, the gap between germline ends came to 12 bases. The CDR3 contains 13 residues. The CDR3 sequence: CASRTGLTQPQHF. For the CDR3, the DNA is TGTGCCAGTAGGACGGGATTGACTCAGCCCCAGCATTTT.